This T cell receptor (beta chain) stems from a study of shared clonotypes between healthy human individuals. Background on the study: Ranging from 18 to 49 in age, donors were two women and three men. Broader study findings: Few donors limited the genetic and exposure-history diversity represented.

At the deep level, the assay was run. It was across several immunoSEQ plates that each subset's genomic DNA was evenly split. Here immunoSEQ multiplex PCR was the method, and the copy in TCRdb shows in-frame clones only, minus some. The table includes hundreds of thousands of clones, around 79% detected once. V lost 7 bases and J lost 3, with 9 bases in between. The CDR3 loop spans 13 amino acids. CDR1 and CDR2 from the germline V gene are SNHLY and FYNNEI. As concerns this clone: What it binds is not known.

The chain uses TRBV2 and TRBJ2-2; unclear D gene. Sample: PBMCs. This receptor was identified in a woman aged 35 to 49 in good health. Some clones in this sample may be carry-over from other donors' samples. The CDR3, as DNA: TGTGCCAGCAAGGCAGAACACACCGGGGAGCTGTTTTTT. Amino acid sequence: CASKAEHTGELFF.